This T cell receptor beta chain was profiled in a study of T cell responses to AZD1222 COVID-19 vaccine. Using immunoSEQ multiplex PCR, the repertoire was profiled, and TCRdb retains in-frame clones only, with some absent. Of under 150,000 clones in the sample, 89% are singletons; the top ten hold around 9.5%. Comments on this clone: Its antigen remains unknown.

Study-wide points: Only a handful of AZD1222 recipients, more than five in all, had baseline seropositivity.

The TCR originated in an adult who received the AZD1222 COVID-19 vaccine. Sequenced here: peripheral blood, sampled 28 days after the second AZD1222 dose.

CDR3 bases: TGCGCCAGCAGCCAATCGTCAGCCAACTATGGCTACACCTTC. This translates into CASSQSSANYGYTF. This chain uses TRBV4-1 with TRBJ1-2; D gene uncertain. The germline V gene has CDR1 MGHRA and CDR2 YSYEKL. This CDR3 comprises 14 residues. The germline V and J ends were trimmed by 2 bases and 2 bases, with 9 bases remaining between them.